Listed here are 20 T cell receptor beta chains from one sample, sequenced in a study of blood T cell repertoires in COVID-19. Assay used: immunoSEQ multiplex PCR; TCRdb lists only in-frame clones, some missing. The data hold roughly 92,000 clones, with more than 75% observed a single time. The source material was peripheral blood. The receptor set was obtained from a human donor with acute or convalescent COVID-19. The donor label of this sample is uncertain.

This clone was found a few times. The rearrangement uses TRBV5-1 and TRBJ1-1, with TRBD1 as a possible D gene (5 bases). The CDR3 runs to 16 residues. V lost 0 bases and J 3 bases, leaving 15 bases between the germline ends. Germline V CDR1 and CDR2: SGHRS, YFSETQ. This CDR3 reads CASSLVAGNVDTEAFF. The DNA for the CDR3 is TGCGCCAGCAGCTTGGTGGCAGGGAATGTAGACACTGAAGCTTTCTTT.

This clone has only a few counts. This rearrangement joins TRBV28 to TRBJ2-7, with a possible D match to TRBD1 (7 bases). The germline V gene has CDR1 MDHEN and CDR2 SYDVKM. The CDR3 has 15 amino acids. V dropped 8 bases and J dropped 2 bases, with 19 bases sitting between them. CDR3 sequence: CASGVAAGGPYEQYF. The DNA for the CDR3 is TGTGCCAGCGGAGTCGCTGCAGGGGGGCCCTACGAGCAGTACTTC.

The chain recombines TRBV10-2 with TRBJ1-5; D remains unclear. Deletions cut 4 bases from V and 0 bases from J, with 13 bases between. CDR1 is WSHSY, CDR2 SAAADI, per germline. The CDR3 runs to 16 residues. CDR3 nucleotides: TGCGCCAGCAGTGGCGGGTCTGGAAATAGCAATCAGCCCCAGCATTTT. Translation gives CASSGGSGNSNQPQHF.

The rearrangement joins TRBV5-5 to TRBJ2-1; 8 bases are a match to TRBD2. Germline V gene data show CDR1 as SGHKS and CDR2 as YYEKEE (reference sequence). This CDR3 spans 16 amino acids. Trimming removed 2 bases from V and 5 bases from J; junction bases left unmatched: 9. CDR3 in DNA: TGTGCCAGCAGCTTCCCAGCGGGGGCCTTCAACAATGAGCAGTTCTTC. This codes for CASSFPAGAFNNEQFF.

This chain joins TRBV6-5 and TRBJ1-2; a possible D gene is TRBD1 (5 bases). Germline CDR1 reads MNHEY; CDR2 reads SVGAGI. This CDR3 has 14 amino acids. V lost 2 bases and J 1 base, leaving 8 bases between the germline ends. The chain's CDR3 is CASSYVQDNYGYTF. CDR3 sequence (DNA): TGTGCCAGCAGTTACGTACAGGATAACTATGGCTACACCTTC.

The chain joins TRBV5-1 to TRBJ2-3, with a tentative D call TRBD1 (6 bases). The CDR3 has 16 amino acids. Germline CDR1 reads SGHRS; CDR2 reads YFSETQ. V was pared by 4 bases and J by 2 bases, with 17 bases between. The CDR3 protein is CASSKSPGHLTDTQYF. For the CDR3, the DNA is TGCGCCAGCAGCAAAAGCCCGGGACACCTCACAGATACGCAGTATTTT.

The rearrangement uses TRBV15 and TRBJ1-6; perhaps TRBD1 as D (5 bases). The CDR3 contains 13 residues. The germline gives CDR1 LNHNV, CDR2 YYDKDF (reference sequence). Trimming removed 5 bases at V and 13 bases at J, with 15 bases between. CDR3: CATSHEGVPPLHF. The CDR3 bases are TGTGCCACCAGCCACGAAGGGGTCCCCCCCCTCCACTTT.

The chain carries TRBV15 and TRBJ1-2; D perhaps matches TRBD1 (5 bases). CDR3 length: 15 amino acids. Trimming shortened V by 3 bases and J by 8 bases, and 19 bases separated the two germline ends. Germline assignment: CDR1 LNHNV and CDR2 YYDKDF (reference sequence). CDR3 residues: CATSRAGGSRGGYTF. CDR3 sequence (DNA): TGTGCCACCAGCAGGGCCGGGGGATCCCGCGGGGGCTACACCTTC.

The chain has TRBV4-3 and TRBJ1-2, with TRBD1 matching over 8 bases. Germline assignment: CDR1 LGHNA and CDR2 YSLEER. V lost 5 bases to trimming and J lost 2 bases; unmatched junction nucleotides: 4. CDR3 length: 14 residues. The CDR3 region has the DNA TGCGCCAGCAGCTCATGGACAGGGAACTATGGCTACACCTTC. Amino acid sequence: CASSSWTGNYGYTF.

The J gene is TRBJ1-5, the V gene TRBV7-9; D perhaps matches TRBD1 (5 bases). Trimming shortened V by 0 bases and J by 0 bases, and 9 bases separated the two germline ends. The CDR3 is 16 amino acids. The germline gives CDR1 SEHNR, CDR2 FQNEAQ (reference sequence). The CDR3 DNA is TGTGCCAGCAGCTTAGCGACAGTAGCTAGCAATCAGCCCCAGCATTTT. The encoded protein is CASSLATVASNQPQHF.

This clone was seen a few times. The gene calls are TRBV2 and TRBJ2-2, with 13 nucleotides matching TRBD2. Looked up from germline, CDR1 is SNHLY and CDR2 is FYNNEI. The V and J ends lost 5 bases and 3 bases, in that order; junction bases with no gene match: 6. The CDR3 is 17 residues long. The DNA of the CDR3 is TGTGCCAGCAGTCCGACTAGCGGGGGGTTTCACACCGGGGAGCTGTTTTTT. Translating gives CASSPTSGGFHTGELFF.

The chain combines TRBV9 with TRBJ1-1; the D gene is possibly TRBD1 (6 bases). CDR3 length equals 14 residues. In germline, CDR1 is SGDLS, CDR2 YYNGEE. The V end was cut by 2 bases, the J end by 3 bases, with 11 bases between. CDR3 DNA sequence: TGTGCCAGCAGCGTCACAGGGCGAGACACTGAAGCTTTCTTT. Its protein product is CASSVTGRDTEAFF.

This chain joins TRBV7-3 and TRBJ2-3; 7 positions match TRBD1. The ends lost 4 bases at V and 4 bases at J; junction bases unmatched: 5. The CDR3 is 14 residues long. Germline CDR1 is SGHTA and CDR2 is FQGTGA. Here the CDR3 reads CASSYDRAPDTQYF. CDR3 DNA sequence: TGTGCCAGCAGCTACGACAGGGCACCAGATACGCAGTATTTT. Supplemented by reference TRBV7-3 and TRBJ2-3, the full variable domain reads GAGVSQTPSNKVTEKGKYVELRCDPISGHTALYWYRQSLGQGPEFLIYFQGTGAADDSGLPNDRFFAVRPEGSVSTLKIQRTERGDSAVYLCASSYDRAPDTQYFGPGTRLTVL.

The chain has TRBV5-1 and TRBJ2-4, with D perhaps matching TRBD1 (6 bases). The germline gives CDR1 SGHRS, CDR2 YFSETQ. V lost 5 bases, J lost 7 bases, and 10 bases lay in between. This CDR3 comprises 12 residues. This CDR3 is CASSQDSNIQYF. In DNA form, the CDR3 reads TGCGCCAGCAGTCAGGACAGCAACATTCAGTACTTC.

CDR3 region: CASSEQGYSTDTQYF. In DNA form, the CDR3 reads TGTGCCAGCAGTGAACAGGGCTACAGCACAGATACGCAGTATTTT. J is TRBJ2-3 and V is TRBV6-1; D may be TRBD1 (5 bases). V lost 2 bases and J 0 bases, leaving 9 bases between the germline ends. This CDR3 has 15 amino acids. Germline CDR1 MNHNS, CDR2 SASEGT.

The chain has TRBV2 and TRBJ1-2, with 8 positions matching TRBD1. This CDR3 has 12 residues. With 5 bases clipped from V and 8 bases from J, the junction kept 4 bases outside the gene matches. CDR1 is SNHLY, CDR2 FYNNEI, per germline. The CDR3 DNA sequence: TGTGCCAGCAGTCAGGGGGCGCGCGGCTACACCTTC. This sequence encodes CASSQGARGYTF.

CDR3 bases: TGTGCCAGTAGTATAGAAAGGACTAGCAATACCGGGGAGCTGTTTTTT. As protein: CASSIERTSNTGELFF. The chain joins TRBV19 to TRBJ2-2, with 8 nucleotides matching TRBD2. Per the germline V gene, CDR1 is LNHDA and CDR2 is SQIVND (reference sequence). Trimming at V came to 0 bases and at J to 5 bases, leaving 5 bases not matched to a gene. The CDR3 loop spans 16 amino acids.

The chain recombines TRBV5-6 with TRBJ1-6, with D possibly TRBD1 on 5 matching bases. CDR1 is SGHDT and CDR2 is YYEEEE in the germline V gene. The V and J ends lost 0 bases and 9 bases respectively, with 10 bases between them. CDR3 size: 14 residues. The CDR3 reads CASSLVGQGSPLHF. The DNA of the CDR3 is TGTGCCAGCAGCTTGGTGGGGCAAGGTTCACCCCTCCACTTT.

The rearrangement joins TRBV3-1 (or the pseudogene TRBV3-2) to TRBJ2-2, with a possible D match to TRBD2 (5 bases). CDR3 length: 18 amino acids. The germline V gene encodes CDR1 LGHDT and CDR2 YNNKEL (reference sequence). Trimming removed 0 bases at V and 6 bases at J, with 20 bases between. The CDR3 region has the DNA TGTGCCAGCAGCCAAGATCGGGCCGGGTACGAGGGATCCGGGGAGCTGTTTTTT. Translating gives CASSQDRAGYEGSGELFF.

The rearrangement links TRBV30 to TRBJ1-1; 11 positions match TRBD1. Germline V gene data show CDR1 as GTSNPN and CDR2 as SVGIG (reference sequence). CDR3 length: 14 amino acids. V shed 3 bases, J shed 4 bases, and the junction held 4 bases outside the gene matches. CDR3 bases: TGTGCCTGGAGGGGACAGGGGGACGTCACTGAAGCTTTCTTT. It specifies CAWRGQGDVTEAFF.